This T cell receptor beta chain was found in a study of patients and donors after allogeneic stem cell transplantation. MiXCR was run by TCRdb on the RT-PCR reads, yielding one entry per CDR3 protein. The sample contains about 74,000 distinct CDR3 sequences, around 27% of which appear only once. CDR3 size: 14 residues. In germline, CDR1 is SQVTM, CDR2 ANQGSEA. Trimming shortened V by 3 bases and J by 3 bases, and 11 bases separated the two germline ends. Sequenced material: blood, either unsorted or a sorted T cell fraction (not recorded which). The chain uses TRBV29-1 and TRBJ1-4; unclear D gene. The sequence derives from a human donor who was either an allogeneic HSCT recipient or a stem cell or donor lymphocyte infusion donor (not recorded which). It is not recorded whose cells these are; they may come from a transplant donor. The CDR3 is CSVDAGLANEKLFF. CDR3 DNA sequence: TGCAGCGTTGATGCCGGGCTGGCTAATGAAAAACTGTTTTTT.